The entry below describes one TCR beta chain. Antigen specificity is unknown. This CDR3 is built from 15 residues. Trimming removed 6 bases from V and 3 bases from J, with 14 bases in between. Germline assignment: CDR1 KGHSH and CDR2 LQKENI. The source of the sample is a study of T cell responses to AZD1222 COVID-19 vaccine. General study results and limits: Donor demographics were predominantly white British with a female majority; clonal diversity may be underestimated. Spike-specific TCR depth and breadth grew after two AZD1222 doses.

Using immunoSEQ multiplex PCR, the repertoire was profiled, and TCRdb retains in-frame clones only, with some absent. The sample records 55,000 to 85,000 clones, roughly 84% being singletons. The specimen comprised peripheral blood, sampled on day 0 of AZD1222 vaccination. This receptor was obtained from an adult in good health. The chain is built from TRBV18 and TRBJ1-4, with D perhaps TRBD1 (5 bases). CDR3 sequence reads: CASSTRAGPNEKLFF. As DNA, the CDR3 is TGTGCCAGCTCCACCAGGGCAGGCCCTAATGAAAAACTGTTTTTT.